The T cell receptor beta chain under discussion was sequenced for a study of shared clonotypes between healthy human individuals. Overall study: CD4 naive and memory got three plates each, CD8 naive two, CD8 memory one.

Study conclusions and caveats: In general, naive subsets displayed greater estimated richness than memory subsets did.

As for this clone: Its specificity is unknown.

Sequencing was at deep level. Here immunoSEQ multiplex PCR was the method, and the copy in TCRdb shows in-frame clones only, minus some. The repertoire includes 2,500,000 or so clones, 85% to 95% of them detected once, and 0.37% sits in the top ten. CDR3 size: 19 residues. The ends lost 6 bases at V and 3 bases at J; junction bases unmatched: 18. Germline lookup yields CDR1 KGHSH and CDR2 LQKENI. V gene TRBV18 combines with J gene TRBJ2-7; 12 positions match TRBD2. The clonotype originates from a man aged 18 to 30 in good health. Some clones in this sample may be carry-over from other donors' samples. The sample comprised naive CD4+ T cells from PBMCs. Subset of the sample: CD45RA+ positively selected. CDR3 loop: CASSPVQLTSGSRGYEQYF. The CDR3 bases are TGTGCCAGCTCGCCCGTCCAGCTGACTAGCGGGAGTAGGGGCTACGAGCAGTACTTC.